One TCR beta chain is described in this entry. Antigen unknown. This CDR3 has 18 residues. V shed 3 bases and J 1 base; nucleotides not matched to a gene: 9. Germline CDR1 reads SEHNR; CDR2 reads FQNEAQ (reference sequence). This specimen comes from a study of graft-versus-host responses after intestinal transplantation. TCRdb keeps only in-frame clones here, not all; method: immunoSEQ multiplex PCR. Here the sample spans tens of thousands of clones, roughly 91% being singletons. V and J are TRBV7-9 and TRBJ2-3; 11 bases map to TRBD2. The receptor was derived from a human donor who was the organ donor for an intestinal transplant. The sample consisted of unstimulated CD4+ T cells sorted from spleen or lymph node cells, taken before transplant. CDR3 in DNA: TGTGCCAGCAGCTTTGGGACTAGCGGCACTAAAGGCACAGATACGCAGTATTTT. It specifies CASSFGTSGTKGTDTQYF.